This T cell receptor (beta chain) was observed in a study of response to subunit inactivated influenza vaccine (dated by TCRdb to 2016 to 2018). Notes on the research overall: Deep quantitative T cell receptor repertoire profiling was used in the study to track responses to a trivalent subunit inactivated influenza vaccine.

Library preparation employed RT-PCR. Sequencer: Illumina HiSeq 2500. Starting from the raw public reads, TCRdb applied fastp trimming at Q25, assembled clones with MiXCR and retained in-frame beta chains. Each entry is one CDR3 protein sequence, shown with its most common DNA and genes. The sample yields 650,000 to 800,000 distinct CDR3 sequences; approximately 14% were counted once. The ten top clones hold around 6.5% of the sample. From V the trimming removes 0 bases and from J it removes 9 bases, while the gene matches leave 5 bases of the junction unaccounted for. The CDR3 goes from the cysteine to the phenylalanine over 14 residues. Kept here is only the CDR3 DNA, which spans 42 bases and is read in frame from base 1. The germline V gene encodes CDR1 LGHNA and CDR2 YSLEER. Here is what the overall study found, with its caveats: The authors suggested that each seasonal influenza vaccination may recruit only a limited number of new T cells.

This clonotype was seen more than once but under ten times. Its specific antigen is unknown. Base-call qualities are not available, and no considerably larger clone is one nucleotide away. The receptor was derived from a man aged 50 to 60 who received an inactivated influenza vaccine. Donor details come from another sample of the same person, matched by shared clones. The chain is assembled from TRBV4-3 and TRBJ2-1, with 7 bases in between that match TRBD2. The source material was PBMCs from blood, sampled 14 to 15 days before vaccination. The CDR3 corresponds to CASSQEGERGEQFF. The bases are TGCGCCAGCAGCCAAGAGGGCGAGCGGGGTGAGCAGTTCTTC.